Presented here are 17 T cell receptor beta chains from one specimen sequenced in a study of Graves' ophthalmopathy and Graves' hyperthyroidism. RNA transcripts were the template, and TCR beta CDR3 regions were amplified from them. First-round RT-PCR employed HTBI primers, with a second-round multiplex PCR after it. Each CDR3 protein gets one entry after TCRdb re-called the multiplex PCR reads with MiXCR. The profile shows about 590,000 distinct CDR3 sequences, 35% to 40% of them singletons. The sample consisted of peripheral blood or thyroid tissue (not recorded which). The source is an adult man with Graves' hyperthyroidism.

V is TRBV19 and J is TRBJ2-6, with TRBD1 matching over 7 bases. CDR3 length: 15 residues. J gave up 4 bases and V 5 bases, and 5 bases lay outside the gene matches. Germline loops: CDR1 LNHDA, CDR2 SQIVND (reference sequence). CDR3 in amino acids: CASSRDSPGANVLTF. The CDR3 coding sequence is TGTGCCAGTAGTCGGGACAGCCCAGGGGCCAACGTCCTGACTTTC.

This clonotype has ten or more counts. This chain connects TRBV7-3 to TRBJ2-2, with TRBD1 as a possible D gene (5 bases). In germline, CDR1 is SGHTA, CDR2 FQGTGA. V gave up 5 bases and J gave up 5 bases, with 9 bases separating them. The CDR3 runs to 13 residues. CDR3 sequence reads: CASSVDSTGELFF. In DNA, the CDR3 is TGTGCCAGCAGCGTAGACAGTACCGGGGAGCTGTTTTTT.

The chain recombines TRBV5-1 with TRBJ2-5, with D perhaps TRBD1 or TRBD2 (5 bases each). In germline, CDR1 is SGHRS, CDR2 YFSETQ. Trimming left V 0 bases short and J 1 base short, with 13 bases between. CDR3 size: 16 residues. In nucleotides, the CDR3 is TGCGCCAGCAGCTTGGTGCCAAACGGGGCCCAAGAGACCCAGTACTTC. Translating it yields CASSLVPNGAQETQYF.

This clonotype was observed many times. The chain has TRBV7-3 and TRBJ1-1, with 10 bases that match TRBD1. V shed 2 bases, J shed 5 bases, and the junction held 2 bases outside the gene matches. Germline V gene sequence: CDR1 SGHTA, CDR2 FQGTGA. The CDR3 has 14 residues. The CDR3 loop reads CASSLQGQGTEAFF. DNA for the CDR3: TGTGCCAGCAGCTTACAGGGACAGGGGACTGAAGCTTTCTTT.

V usage is TRBV6-6 and J usage is TRBJ1-5, with a possible D match to TRBD1 (6 bases). Trimming cost V 7 bases and J 0 bases, with 10 bases left between them. The CDR3 loop spans 14 amino acids. Germline V gives CDR1 MNHNY, CDR2 SVGAGI (reference sequence). The CDR3 DNA reads TGTGCCAGCAAGGGGGGCCATAGCAATCAGCCCCAGCATTTT. Translation gives CASKGGHSNQPQHF.

The chain recombines TRBV29-1 with TRBJ2-6; D is undetermined. There are 12 residues in the CDR3. CDR1 SQVTM and CDR2 ANQGSEA come from the germline V gene. Trimming removed 4 bases at V and 4 bases at J, with 5 bases between. The CDR3 loop is CSVGEGANVLTF. The CDR3 region has the DNA TGCAGCGTTGGGGAAGGGGCCAACGTCCTGACTTTC.

This chain connects TRBV2 to TRBJ2-7, with 11 positions matching TRBD2. The V segment lost 5 bases and the J segment 4 bases; nucleotides outside the gene matches: 13. CDR3 length equals 17 residues. In germline, CDR1 is SNHLY, CDR2 FYNNEI. CDR3 residues: CASSPVQLAGASYEQYF. For the CDR3, the DNA is TGTGCCAGCAGTCCCGTCCAACTAGCGGGAGCCTCATACGAGCAGTACTTC.

This clonotype was counted at least ten times. This sequence joins TRBV12-3 or TRBV12-4 and TRBJ2-5; possible D gene TRBD1, 6 bases. This CDR3 region has 14 residues. The ends were cut back, 4 bases at V and 7 bases at J, with 16 bases in the middle. Here the CDR3 DNA reads TGTGCCAGCAGTTGGGGGCTAGCTCCCGCGACCCAGTACTTC. It codes for CASSWGLAPATQYF.

The chain has TRBV7-6 and TRBJ1-2, with a weak D call TRBD1 (6 bases). The CDR3 consists of 16 residues. CDR1 and CDR2 (germline): SGHVS, FNYEAQ. V was clipped by 0 bases and J by 6 bases, with 17 bases between them. The chain's CDR3 is CASSLALAQGIHGYTF. CDR3 nucleotides: TGTGCCAGCAGCTTAGCGCTGGCACAGGGTATCCATGGCTACACCTTC.

The chain joins TRBV2 to TRBJ1-6, with D possibly TRBD1 on 6 matching bases. V was pared by 1 base and J by 6 bases, with 16 bases between. The CDR3 is 17 residues long. CDR1 and CDR2 from the germline V gene are SNHLY and FYNNEI. CDR3 loop: CASSEEAGDLSNSPLHF. In DNA form, the CDR3 reads TGTGCCAGCAGTGAAGAGGCAGGGGATTTATCTAATTCACCCCTCCACTTT.

The table lists this clonotype with a few counts. V gene TRBV12-5 combines with J gene TRBJ1-1, with D possibly being TRBD1 (5 bases). Germline V gene lookup returns CDR1 LGHNT and CDR2 FRNRAP. Deletions cut 5 bases from V and 4 bases from J, with 14 bases between. This CDR3 is built from 14 residues. The CDR3 region is CASGNRGVSTEAFF. The CDR3 nucleotides are TGTGCTAGTGGTAACCGGGGGGTAAGCACTGAAGCTTTCTTT.

V is TRBV29-1 and J is TRBJ1-2, with TRBD1 matching 8 bases. The CDR3 has 12 amino acids. Germline-derived CDR1 and CDR2 are SQVTM and ANQGSEA. Losses at the gene ends were 7 bases for V and 6 bases for J; bases not matched to a gene: 7. The CDR3 DNA reads as TGCAGCGGCCGCACAGGGGGGAATGGCTACACCTTC. This encodes CSGRTGGNGYTF. Drawing the rest from reference TRBV29-1 and TRBJ1-2, the complete variable domain is SAVISQKPSRDICQRGTSLTIQCQVDSQVTMMFWYRQQPGQSLTLIATANQGSEATYESGFVIDKFPISRPNLTFSTLTVSNMSPEDSSIYLCSGRTGGNGYTFGSGTRLTVV.

This chain joins TRBV12-5 and TRBJ2-7, with TRBD2 as a possible D gene (6 bases). Germline V gives CDR1 LGHNT, CDR2 FRNRAP. This CDR3 has 15 amino acids. For the CDR3, the DNA is TGTGCCAGCAGTTTAATCGGGAGCGCCTCCTACGAGCAGTACTTC. Protein sequence: CASSLIGSASYEQYF.

This clonotype was counted once. At one end, the junction sequence differs from germline, possibly due to a read error. V and J are TRBV10-3 and TRBJ1-1; 7 bases fit TRBD1. This CDR3 has 13 residues. Germline V lookup: CDR1 ENHRY, CDR2 SYGVKD. Written as DNA, the CDR3 is TGTGCCATCCGTGACAGGGCTAACACTGAAGCTTTCTTT. It translates to CAIRDRANTEAFF.

There are many counts of this clonotype. V and J are TRBV24-1 and TRBJ2-5; D ambiguous. CDR1 is KGHDR and CDR2 is SFDVKD in the germline V gene. This CDR3 is 15 amino acids long. The ends were cut back, 2 bases at V and 5 bases at J, with 14 bases in the middle. This chain's CDR3 is CATSDSAAPGETQYF. The CDR3 DNA is TGTGCCACCAGTGATTCTGCTGCCCCCGGGGAGACCCAGTACTTC.

This CDR3 reads CASSRTSGQSTDTQYF. For the CDR3, the DNA is TGCGCCAGCAGCCGGACTAGCGGACAAAGCACAGATACGCAGTACTTC. The rearrangement joins TRBV4-1 to TRBJ2-5, with 10 positions matching TRBD2. Trimming at V came to 4 bases and at J to 11 bases, leaving 16 bases not matched to a gene. The CDR3 has 16 residues. Germline CDR1 and CDR2: MGHRA and YSYEKL.

With respect to this clonotype: Just one base apart from a much larger clone, this may be a read error. The chain links TRBV7-8 to TRBJ2-7; D could derive from TRBD1 or TRBD2 (5 bases each). The germline V gene has CDR1 SGHVS and CDR2 FQNEAQ. The CDR3 is 15 amino acids. The CDR3 spells CASSQDGAGSYEQHF. The CDR3 DNA reads TGTGCCAGCAGCCAAGACGGCGCAGGGAGCTACGAGCAGCACTTC.